This T cell receptor (beta chain) was recorded in a study of CD8+ T cells in alopecia areata. Study-level results: Shared TCR sequences were less clear between patients than in mice, possibly partly from HLA diversity. Under tofacitinib, numerous expanded lesional clonotypes remained detectable in scalp and blood.

For this clone: Its specificity is unknown.

Germline V gene data show CDR1 as SGHDT and CDR2 as YYEEEE. The V end was cut by 2 bases, the J end by 4 bases, with 2 bases between. This CDR3 comprises 11 residues. Sample treatment: oral pan-JAK inhibitor, 5-10 mg twice daily. cDNA reverse transcribed from extracted RNA served as the sequencing template. Produced via immunoSEQ multiplex PCR; TCRdb's table is partial and in-frame only. This sample has more than 85,000 clones; roughly two thirds occur once, and the top ten carry 15%. This chain joins TRBV5-6 and TRBJ2-3, with unresolved D. The source is a human donor with alopecia areata. The sample here was CD8+ T cells sorted from blood, taken at week 4, from a patient treated with tofacitinib. The CDR3 is CASSFADTQYF. CDR3 sequence (DNA): TGTGCCAGCAGCTTCGCAGATACGCAGTATTTT.